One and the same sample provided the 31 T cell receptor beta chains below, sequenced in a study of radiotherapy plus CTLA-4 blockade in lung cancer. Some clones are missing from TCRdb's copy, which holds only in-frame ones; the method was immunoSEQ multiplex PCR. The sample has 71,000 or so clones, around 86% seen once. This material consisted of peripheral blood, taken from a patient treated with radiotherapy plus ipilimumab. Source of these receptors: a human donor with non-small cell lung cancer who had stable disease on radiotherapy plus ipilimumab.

The CDR3 is CATSREVTLNTEAFF. CDR3 in DNA: TGTGCCACCAGCAGAGAAGTCACCTTGAACACTGAAGCTTTCTTT. V gene TRBV15 combines with J gene TRBJ1-1; no clear D. V was cut by 0 bases and J by 0 bases, with 8 bases left in between. Germline V gene lookup returns CDR1 LNHNV and CDR2 YYDKDF (reference sequence). This CDR3 has 15 amino acids.

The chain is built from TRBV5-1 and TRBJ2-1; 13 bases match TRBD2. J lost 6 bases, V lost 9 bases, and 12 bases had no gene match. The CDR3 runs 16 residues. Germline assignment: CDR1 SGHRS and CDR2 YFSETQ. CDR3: CATQERTSGGPNEQFF. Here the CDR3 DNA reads TGCGCCACCCAGGAGAGGACTAGCGGGGGTCCCAATGAGCAGTTCTTC.

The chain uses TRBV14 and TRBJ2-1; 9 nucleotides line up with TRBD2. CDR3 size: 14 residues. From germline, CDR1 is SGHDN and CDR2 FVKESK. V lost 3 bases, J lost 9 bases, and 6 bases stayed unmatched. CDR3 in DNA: TGTGCCAGCAGCCACGGACTAGCGACGGGTGAGCAGTTCTTC. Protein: CASSHGLATGEQFF.

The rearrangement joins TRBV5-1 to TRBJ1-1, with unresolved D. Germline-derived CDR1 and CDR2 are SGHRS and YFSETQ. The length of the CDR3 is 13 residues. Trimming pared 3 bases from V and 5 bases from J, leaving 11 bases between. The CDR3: CASSSDPGTEAFF. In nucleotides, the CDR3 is TGCGCCAGCAGCTCTGACCCGGGTACTGAAGCTTTCTTT.

The CDR3 loop is CASSLPGARQETQYF. The CDR3 DNA reads as TGTGCCAGCAGTTTGCCAGGGGCGCGGCAAGAGACCCAGTACTTC. The chain combines TRBV28 with TRBJ2-5; D may be TRBD1 (6 bases). CDR1 is MDHEN, CDR2 SYDVKM, per germline. V was trimmed by 3 bases and J by 2 bases, leaving 13 bases between them. The CDR3 runs 15 residues.

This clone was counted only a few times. CDR3: CASSPGLAAGEQFF. CDR3 nucleotides: TGTGCCAGCAGTCCGGGACTAGCGGCAGGTGAGCAGTTCTTC. J is TRBJ2-1 and V is TRBV27, with 11 bases fitting TRBD2. Germline lookup yields CDR1 MNHEY and CDR2 SMNVEV (reference sequence). V lost 5 bases to trimming and J lost 9 bases; unmatched junction nucleotides: 6. The CDR3 contains 14 residues.

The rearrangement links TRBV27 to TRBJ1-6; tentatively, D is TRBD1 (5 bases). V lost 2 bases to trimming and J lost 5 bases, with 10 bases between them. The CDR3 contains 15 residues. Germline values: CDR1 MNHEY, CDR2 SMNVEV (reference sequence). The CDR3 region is CASSLRQLHNSPLHF. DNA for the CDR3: TGTGCCAGCAGTTTAAGACAGCTTCATAATTCACCCCTCCACTTT.

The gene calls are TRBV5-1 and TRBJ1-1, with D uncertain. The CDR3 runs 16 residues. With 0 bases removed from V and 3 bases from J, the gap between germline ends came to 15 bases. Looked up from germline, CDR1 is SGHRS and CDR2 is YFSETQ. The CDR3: CASSLAVVGRDTEAFF. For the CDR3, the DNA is TGCGCCAGCAGCTTGGCGGTAGTGGGAAGGGACACTGAAGCTTTCTTT.

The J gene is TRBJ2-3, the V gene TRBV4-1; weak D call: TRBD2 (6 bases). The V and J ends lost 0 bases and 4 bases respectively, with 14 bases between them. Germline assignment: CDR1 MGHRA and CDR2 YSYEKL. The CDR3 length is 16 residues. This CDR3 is CASSQEGTGQADTQYF. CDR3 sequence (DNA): TGCGCCAGCAGCCAAGAAGGGACTGGTCAAGCAGATACGCAGTATTTT.

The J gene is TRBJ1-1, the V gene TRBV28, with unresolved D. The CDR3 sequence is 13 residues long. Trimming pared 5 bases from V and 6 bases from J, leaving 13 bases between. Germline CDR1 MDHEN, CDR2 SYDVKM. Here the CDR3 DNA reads TGTGCCAGCAGTCCCCTTCGGGCAGCTGAAGCTTTCTTT. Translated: CASSPLRAAEAFF.

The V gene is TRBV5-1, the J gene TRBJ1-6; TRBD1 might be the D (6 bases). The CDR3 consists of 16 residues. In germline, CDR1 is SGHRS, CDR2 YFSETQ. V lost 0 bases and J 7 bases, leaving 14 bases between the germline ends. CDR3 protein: CASSLAWQGNNSPLHF. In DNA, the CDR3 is TGCGCCAGCAGCTTGGCTTGGCAGGGGAACAATTCACCCCTCCACTTT.

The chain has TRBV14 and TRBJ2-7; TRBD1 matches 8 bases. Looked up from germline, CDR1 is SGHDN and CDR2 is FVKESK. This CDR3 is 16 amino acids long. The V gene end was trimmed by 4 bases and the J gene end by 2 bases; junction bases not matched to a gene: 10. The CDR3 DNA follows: TGTGCCAGCAGCCCGTTGACAGGGGTAAACCCCTACGAGCAGTACTTC. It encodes CASSPLTGVNPYEQYF.

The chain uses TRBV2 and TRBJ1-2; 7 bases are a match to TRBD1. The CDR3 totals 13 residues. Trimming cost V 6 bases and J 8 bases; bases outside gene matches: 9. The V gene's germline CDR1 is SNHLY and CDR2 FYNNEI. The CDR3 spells CASRAGQTRGYTF. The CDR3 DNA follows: TGTGCCAGCAGGGCGGGACAGACAAGGGGCTACACCTTC.

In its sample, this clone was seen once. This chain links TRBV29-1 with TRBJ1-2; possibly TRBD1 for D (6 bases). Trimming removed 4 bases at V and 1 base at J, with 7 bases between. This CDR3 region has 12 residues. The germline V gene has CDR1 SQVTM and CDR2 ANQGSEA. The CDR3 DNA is TGCAGCGTTGTACAGGGTAACTATGGCTACACCTTC. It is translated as CSVVQGNYGYTF.

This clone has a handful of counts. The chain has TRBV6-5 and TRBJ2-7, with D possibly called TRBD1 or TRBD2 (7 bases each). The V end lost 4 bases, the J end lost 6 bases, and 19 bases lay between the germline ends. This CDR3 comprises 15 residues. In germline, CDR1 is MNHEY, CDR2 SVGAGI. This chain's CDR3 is CASSSRQGGSSEQYF. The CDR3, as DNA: TGTGCCAGCAGTTCGCGACAGGGAGGGTCTTCCGAGCAGTACTTC.

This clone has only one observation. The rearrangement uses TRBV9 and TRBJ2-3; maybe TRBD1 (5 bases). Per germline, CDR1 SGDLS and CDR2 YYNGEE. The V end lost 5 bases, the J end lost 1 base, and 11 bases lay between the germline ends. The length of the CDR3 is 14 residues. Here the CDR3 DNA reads TGTGCCAGCAGGCAGGGATCAGGCACAGATACGCAGTATTTT. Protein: CASRQGSGTDTQYF.

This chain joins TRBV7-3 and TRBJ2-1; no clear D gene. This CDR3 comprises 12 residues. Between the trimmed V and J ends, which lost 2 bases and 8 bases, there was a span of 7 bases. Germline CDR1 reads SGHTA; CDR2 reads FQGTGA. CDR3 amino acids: CASSLSGDEQFF. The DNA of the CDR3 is TGTGCCAGCAGCTTATCAGGTGATGAGCAGTTCTTC.

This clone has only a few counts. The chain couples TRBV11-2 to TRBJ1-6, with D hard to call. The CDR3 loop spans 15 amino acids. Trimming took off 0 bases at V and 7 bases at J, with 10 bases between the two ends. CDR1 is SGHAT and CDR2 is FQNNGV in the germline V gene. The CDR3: CASSLDRAENSPLHF. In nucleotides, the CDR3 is TGTGCCAGCAGCTTAGATCGGGCAGAAAATTCACCCCTCCACTTT.

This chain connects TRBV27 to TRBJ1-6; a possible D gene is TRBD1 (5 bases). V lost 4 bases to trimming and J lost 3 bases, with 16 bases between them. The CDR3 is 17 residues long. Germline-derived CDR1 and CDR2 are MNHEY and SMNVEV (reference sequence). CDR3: CASSSTVRDDYNSPLHF. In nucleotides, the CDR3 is TGTGCCAGCAGTTCAACGGTCAGGGATGACTATAATTCACCCCTCCACTTT.

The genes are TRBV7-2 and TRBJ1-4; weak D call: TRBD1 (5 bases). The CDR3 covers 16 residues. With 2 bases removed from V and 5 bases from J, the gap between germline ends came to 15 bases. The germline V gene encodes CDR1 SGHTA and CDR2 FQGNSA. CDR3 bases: TGTGCCAGCAGCTTATGGGTTGGGGGAACCAATGAAAAACTGTTTTTT. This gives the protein CASSLWVGGTNEKLFF. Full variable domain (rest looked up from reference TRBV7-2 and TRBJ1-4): GAGVSQSPSNKVTEKGKDVELRCDPISGHTALYWYRQSLGQGLEFLIYFQGNSAPDKSGLPSDRFSAERTGGSVSTLTIQRTQQEDSAVYLCASSLWVGGTNEKLFFGSGTQLSVL.

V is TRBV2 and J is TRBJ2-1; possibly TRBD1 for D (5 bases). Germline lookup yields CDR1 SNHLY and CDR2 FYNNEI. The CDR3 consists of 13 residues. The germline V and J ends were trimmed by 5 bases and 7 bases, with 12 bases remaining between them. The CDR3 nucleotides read TGTGCCAGCAGTCGTGCAGGGCCGAATGAGCAGTTCTTC. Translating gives CASSRAGPNEQFF.

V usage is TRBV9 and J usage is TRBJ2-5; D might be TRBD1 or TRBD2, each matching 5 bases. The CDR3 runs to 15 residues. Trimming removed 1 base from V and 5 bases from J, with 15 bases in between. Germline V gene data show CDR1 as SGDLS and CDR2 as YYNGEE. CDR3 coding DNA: TGTGCCAGCAGCGTAAGGTCCCGGGGCTGGGAGACCCAGTACTTC. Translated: CASSVRSRGWETQYF.

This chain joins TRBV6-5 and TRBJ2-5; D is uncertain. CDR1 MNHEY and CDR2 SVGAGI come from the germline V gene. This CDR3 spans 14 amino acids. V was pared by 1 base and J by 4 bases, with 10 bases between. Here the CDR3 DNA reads TGTGCCAGCAGTTACTTCGGCCCCGGAGAGACCCAGTACTTC. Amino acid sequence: CASSYFGPGETQYF.

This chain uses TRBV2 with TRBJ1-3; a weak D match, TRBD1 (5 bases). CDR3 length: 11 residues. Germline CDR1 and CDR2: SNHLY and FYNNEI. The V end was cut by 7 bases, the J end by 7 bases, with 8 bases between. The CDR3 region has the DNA TGTGCCAGCATGCCAGGGAACACCATATATTTT. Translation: CASMPGNTIYF.

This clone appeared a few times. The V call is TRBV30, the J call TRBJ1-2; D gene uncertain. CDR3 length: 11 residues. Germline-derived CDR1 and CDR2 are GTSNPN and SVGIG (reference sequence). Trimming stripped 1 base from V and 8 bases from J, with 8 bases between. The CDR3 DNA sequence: TGTGCCTGGAGTGCGCTAGGAGGCTACACCTTC. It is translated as CAWSALGGYTF.

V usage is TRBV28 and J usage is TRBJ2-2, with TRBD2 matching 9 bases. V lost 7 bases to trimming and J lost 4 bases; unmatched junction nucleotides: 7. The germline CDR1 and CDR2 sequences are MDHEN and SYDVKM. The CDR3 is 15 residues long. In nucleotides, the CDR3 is TGTGCCAGCATGCCCGGACTAGCGTCCACCGGGGAGCTGTTTTTT. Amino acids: CASMPGLASTGELFF.

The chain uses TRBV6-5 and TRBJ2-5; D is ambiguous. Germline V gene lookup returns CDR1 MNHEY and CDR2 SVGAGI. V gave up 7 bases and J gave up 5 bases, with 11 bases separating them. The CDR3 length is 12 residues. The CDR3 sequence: CASTNPSETQYF. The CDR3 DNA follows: TGTGCCAGCACAAATCCTTCGGAGACCCAGTACTTC.

CDR3 residues: CASSLEGWTEAFF. As DNA, the CDR3 is TGCGCCAGCAGCTTGGAGGGCTGGACTGAAGCTTTCTTT. This sequence joins TRBV5-1 and TRBJ1-1; D is ambiguous. The V end was cut by 0 bases, the J end by 5 bases, with 8 bases between. Germline V gene data show CDR1 as SGHRS and CDR2 as YFSETQ. This CDR3 comprises 13 residues. Supplemented by reference TRBV5-1 and TRBJ1-1, the full variable domain reads KAGVTQTPRYLIKTRGQQVTLSCSPISGHRSVSWYQQTPGQGLQFLFEYFSETQRNKGNFPGRFSGRQFSNSRSEMNVSTLELGDSALYLCASSLEGWTEAFFGQGTRLTVV.

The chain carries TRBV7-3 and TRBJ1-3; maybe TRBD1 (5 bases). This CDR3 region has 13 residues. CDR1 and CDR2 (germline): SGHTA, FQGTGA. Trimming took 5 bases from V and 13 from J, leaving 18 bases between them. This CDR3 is CASSPGAGDPIYF. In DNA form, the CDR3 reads TGTGCCAGCAGCCCCGGGGCGGGGGACCCAATATATTTT.

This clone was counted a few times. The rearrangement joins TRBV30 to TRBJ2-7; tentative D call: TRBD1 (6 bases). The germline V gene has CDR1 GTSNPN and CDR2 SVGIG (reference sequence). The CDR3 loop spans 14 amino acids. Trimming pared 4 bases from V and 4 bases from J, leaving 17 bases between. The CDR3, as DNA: TGTGCCTGGACCGACAGGTTTCCCCCGTACGAGCAGTACTTC. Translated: CAWTDRFPPYEQYF.

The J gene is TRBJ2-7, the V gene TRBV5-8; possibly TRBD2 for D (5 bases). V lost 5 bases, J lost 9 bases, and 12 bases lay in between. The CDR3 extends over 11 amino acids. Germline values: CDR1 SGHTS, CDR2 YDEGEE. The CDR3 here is CASSRTGPQYF. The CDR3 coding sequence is TGTGCCAGCAGTAGGACTGGCCCGCAGTACTTC.